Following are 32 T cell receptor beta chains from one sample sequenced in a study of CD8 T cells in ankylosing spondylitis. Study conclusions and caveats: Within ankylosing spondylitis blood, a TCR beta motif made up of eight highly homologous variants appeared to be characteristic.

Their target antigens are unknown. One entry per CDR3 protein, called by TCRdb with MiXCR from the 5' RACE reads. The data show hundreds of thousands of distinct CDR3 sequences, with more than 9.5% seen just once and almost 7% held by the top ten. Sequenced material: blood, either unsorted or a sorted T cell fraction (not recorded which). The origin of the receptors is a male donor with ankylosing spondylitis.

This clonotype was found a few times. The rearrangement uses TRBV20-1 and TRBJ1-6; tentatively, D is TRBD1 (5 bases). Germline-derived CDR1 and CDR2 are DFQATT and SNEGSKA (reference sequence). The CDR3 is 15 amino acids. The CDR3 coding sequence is TGCAGGGGGCAGAGTGGCAGAACAGATCATTCACCCCTCCACTTT. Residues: CRGQSGRTDHSPLHF.

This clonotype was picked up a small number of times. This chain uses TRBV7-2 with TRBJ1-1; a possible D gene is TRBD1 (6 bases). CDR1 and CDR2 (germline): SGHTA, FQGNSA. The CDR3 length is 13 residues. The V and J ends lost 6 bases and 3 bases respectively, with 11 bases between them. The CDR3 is CASSHAGDTEAFF. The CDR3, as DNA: TGTGCCAGCAGTCATGCAGGGGACACTGAAGCTTTCTTT.

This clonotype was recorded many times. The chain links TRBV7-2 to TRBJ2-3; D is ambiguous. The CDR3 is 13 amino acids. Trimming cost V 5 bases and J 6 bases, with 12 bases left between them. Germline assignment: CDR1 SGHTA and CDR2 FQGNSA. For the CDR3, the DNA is TGTGCCAGCAGCCCTATCGGTCCGGATACGCAGTATTTT. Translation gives CASSPIGPDTQYF. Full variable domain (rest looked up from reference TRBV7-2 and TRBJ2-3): GAGVSQSPSNKVTEKGKDVELRCDPISGHTALYWYRQSLGQGLEFLIYFQGNSAPDKSGLPSDRFSAERTGGSVSTLTIQRTQQEDSAVYLCASSPIGPDTQYFGPGTRLTVL.

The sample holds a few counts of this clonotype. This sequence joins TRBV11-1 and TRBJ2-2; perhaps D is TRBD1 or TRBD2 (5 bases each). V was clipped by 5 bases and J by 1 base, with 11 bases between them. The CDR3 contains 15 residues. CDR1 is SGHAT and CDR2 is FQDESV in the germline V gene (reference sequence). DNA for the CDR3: TGTGCCAGCAGCCTTTGGGGGAAGAACACCGGGGAGCTGTTTTTT. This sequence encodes CASSLWGKNTGELFF.

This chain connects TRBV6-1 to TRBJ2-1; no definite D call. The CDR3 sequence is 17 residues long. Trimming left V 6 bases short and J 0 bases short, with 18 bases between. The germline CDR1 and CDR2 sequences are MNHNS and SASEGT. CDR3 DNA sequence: TGTGCCAGCAGCCCACTCAGAGACTGGAGCTCCTACAATGAGCAGTTCTTC. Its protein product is CASSPLRDWSSYNEQFF.

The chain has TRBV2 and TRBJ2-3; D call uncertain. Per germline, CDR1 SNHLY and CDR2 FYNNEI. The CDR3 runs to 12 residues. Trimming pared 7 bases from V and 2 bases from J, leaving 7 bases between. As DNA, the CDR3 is TGTGCCAGCACCTTCTTCACAGATACGCAGTATTTT. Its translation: CASTFFTDTQYF. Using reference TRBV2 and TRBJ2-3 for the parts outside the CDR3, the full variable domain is EPEVTQTPSHQVTQMGQEVILRCVPISNHLYFYWYRQILGQKVEFLVSFYNNEISEKSEIFDDQFSVERPDGSNFTLKIRSTKLEDSAMYFCASTFFTDTQYFGPGTRLTVL.

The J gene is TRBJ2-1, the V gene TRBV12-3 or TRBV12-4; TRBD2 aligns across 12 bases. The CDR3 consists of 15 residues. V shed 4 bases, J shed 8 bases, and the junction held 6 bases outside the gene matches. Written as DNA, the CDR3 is TGTGCCAGCAGTTCTAGCGGGAGGGCTGTGGATGAGCAGTTCTTC. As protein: CASSSSGRAVDEQFF.

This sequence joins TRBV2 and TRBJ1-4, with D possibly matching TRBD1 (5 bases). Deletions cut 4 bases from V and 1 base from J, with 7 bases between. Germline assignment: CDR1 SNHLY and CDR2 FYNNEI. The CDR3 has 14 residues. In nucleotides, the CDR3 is TGTGCCAGCAGTGGACAGAGAACTAATGAAAAACTGTTTTTT. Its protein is CASSGQRTNEKLFF.

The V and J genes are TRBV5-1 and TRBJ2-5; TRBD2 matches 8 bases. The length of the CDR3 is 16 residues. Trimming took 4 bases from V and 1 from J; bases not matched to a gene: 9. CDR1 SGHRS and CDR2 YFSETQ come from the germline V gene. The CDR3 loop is CASSGQTSVSQETQYF. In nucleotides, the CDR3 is TGCGCCAGCAGCGGCCAGACTAGCGTTTCCCAAGAGACCCAGTACTTC.

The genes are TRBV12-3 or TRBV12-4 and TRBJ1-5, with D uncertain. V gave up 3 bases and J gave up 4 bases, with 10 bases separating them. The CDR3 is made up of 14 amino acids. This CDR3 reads CASSLMGGNQPQHF. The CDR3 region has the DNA TGTGCCAGCAGTTTGATGGGAGGAAATCAGCCCCAGCATTTT.

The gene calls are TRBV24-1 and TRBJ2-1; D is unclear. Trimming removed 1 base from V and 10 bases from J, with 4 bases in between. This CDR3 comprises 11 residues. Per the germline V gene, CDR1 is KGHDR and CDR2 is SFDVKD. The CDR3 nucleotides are TGTGCCACCAGTGATTTAAGCGAGCAGTTCTTC. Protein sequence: CATSDLSEQFF.

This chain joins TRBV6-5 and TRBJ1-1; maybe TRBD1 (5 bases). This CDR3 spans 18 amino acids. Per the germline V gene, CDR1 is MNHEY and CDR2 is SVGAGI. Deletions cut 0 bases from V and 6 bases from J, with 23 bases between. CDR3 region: CASSYSVLPGPNLAEAFF. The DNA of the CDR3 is TGTGCCAGCAGTTACTCGGTTCTGCCAGGGCCAAACCTAGCTGAAGCTTTCTTT.

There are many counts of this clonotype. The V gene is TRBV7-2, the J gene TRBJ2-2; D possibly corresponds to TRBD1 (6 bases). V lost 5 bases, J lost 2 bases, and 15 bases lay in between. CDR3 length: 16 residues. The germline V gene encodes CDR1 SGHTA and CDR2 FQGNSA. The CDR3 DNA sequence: TGTGCCAGCAGCACACAGGGACGGACAAACACCGGGGAGCTGTTTTTT. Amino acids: CASSTQGRTNTGELFF.

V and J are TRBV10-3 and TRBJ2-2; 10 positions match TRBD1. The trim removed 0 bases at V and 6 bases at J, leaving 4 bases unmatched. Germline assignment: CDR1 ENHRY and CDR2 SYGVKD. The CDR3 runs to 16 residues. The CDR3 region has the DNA TGTGCCATCAGTGAGTCTGGGACAGGGGAATCCGGGGAGCTGTTTTTT. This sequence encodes CAISESGTGESGELFF.

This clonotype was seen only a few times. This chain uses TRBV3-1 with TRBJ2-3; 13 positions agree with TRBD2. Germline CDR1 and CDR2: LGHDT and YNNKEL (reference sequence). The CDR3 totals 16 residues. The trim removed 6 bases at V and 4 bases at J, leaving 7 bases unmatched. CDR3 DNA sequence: TGTGCCAGCAGTGTCGGACTAGCGGGAGCTGCAGATACGCAGTATTTT. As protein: CASSVGLAGAADTQYF.

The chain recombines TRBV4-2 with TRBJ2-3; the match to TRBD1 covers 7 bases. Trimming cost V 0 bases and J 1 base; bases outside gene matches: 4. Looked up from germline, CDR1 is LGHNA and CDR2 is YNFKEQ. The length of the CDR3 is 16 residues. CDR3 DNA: TGTGCCAGCAGCCAAGACACCGACAGGGGCACAGATACGCAGTATTTT. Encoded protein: CASSQDTDRGTDTQYF.

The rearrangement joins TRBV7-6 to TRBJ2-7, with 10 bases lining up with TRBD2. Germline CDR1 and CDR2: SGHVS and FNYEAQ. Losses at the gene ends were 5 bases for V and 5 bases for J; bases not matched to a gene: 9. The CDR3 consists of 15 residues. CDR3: CASSPSGRVSDEQYF. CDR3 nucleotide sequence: TGTGCCAGCAGCCCTAGCGGGAGAGTCTCTGACGAGCAGTACTTC.

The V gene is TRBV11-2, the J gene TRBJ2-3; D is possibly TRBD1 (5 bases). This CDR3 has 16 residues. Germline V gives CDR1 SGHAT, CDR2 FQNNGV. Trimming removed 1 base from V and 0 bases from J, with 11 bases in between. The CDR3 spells CASSLAGRASTDTQYF. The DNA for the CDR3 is TGTGCCAGCAGCTTAGCTGGCAGGGCCAGCACAGATACGCAGTATTTT.

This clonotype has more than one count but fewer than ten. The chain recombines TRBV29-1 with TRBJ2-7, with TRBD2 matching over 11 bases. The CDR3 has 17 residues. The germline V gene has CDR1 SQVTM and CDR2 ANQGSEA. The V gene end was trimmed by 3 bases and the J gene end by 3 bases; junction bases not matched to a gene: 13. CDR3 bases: TGCAGCGTTGAGTCGTTCCTCCCCGGGACTAGCGGCTACGAGCAGTACTTC. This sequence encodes CSVESFLPGTSGYEQYF.

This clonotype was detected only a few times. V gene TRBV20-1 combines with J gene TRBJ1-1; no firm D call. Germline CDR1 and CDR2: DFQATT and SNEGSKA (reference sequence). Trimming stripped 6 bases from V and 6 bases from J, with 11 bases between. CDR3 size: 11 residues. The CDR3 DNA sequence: TGCAGTGCCCGTTCGGCGGCTGAAGCTTTCTTT. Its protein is CSARSAAEAFF.

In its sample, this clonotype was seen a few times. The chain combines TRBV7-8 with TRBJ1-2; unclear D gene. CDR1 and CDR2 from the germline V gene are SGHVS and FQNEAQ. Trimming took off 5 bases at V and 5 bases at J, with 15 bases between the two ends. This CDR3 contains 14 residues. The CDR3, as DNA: TGTGCCAGCAGCCCGACGGAGGCGGAGTATGGCTACACCTTC. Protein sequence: CASSPTEAEYGYTF.

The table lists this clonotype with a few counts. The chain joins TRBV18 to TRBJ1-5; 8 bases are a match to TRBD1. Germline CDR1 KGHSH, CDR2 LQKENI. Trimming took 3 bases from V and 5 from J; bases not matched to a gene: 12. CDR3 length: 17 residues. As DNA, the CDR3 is TGTGCCAGCTCACCTAGACCGGGACAGGAGACCGATCAGCCCCAGCATTTT. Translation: CASSPRPGQETDQPQHF.

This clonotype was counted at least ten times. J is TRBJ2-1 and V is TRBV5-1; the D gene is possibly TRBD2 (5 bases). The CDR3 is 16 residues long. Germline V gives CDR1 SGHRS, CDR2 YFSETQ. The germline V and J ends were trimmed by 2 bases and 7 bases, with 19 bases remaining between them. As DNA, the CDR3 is TGCGCCAGCAGCTTACTTAGCGCGACCTTTGGGAATGAGCAGTTCTTC. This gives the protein CASSLLSATFGNEQFF.

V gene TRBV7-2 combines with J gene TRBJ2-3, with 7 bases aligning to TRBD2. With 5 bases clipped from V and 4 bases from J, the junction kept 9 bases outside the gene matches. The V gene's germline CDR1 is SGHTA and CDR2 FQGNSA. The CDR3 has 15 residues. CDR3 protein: CASSPSGRGPDTQYF. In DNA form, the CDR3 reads TGTGCCAGCAGCCCTAGCGGTAGAGGGCCAGATACGCAGTATTTT.

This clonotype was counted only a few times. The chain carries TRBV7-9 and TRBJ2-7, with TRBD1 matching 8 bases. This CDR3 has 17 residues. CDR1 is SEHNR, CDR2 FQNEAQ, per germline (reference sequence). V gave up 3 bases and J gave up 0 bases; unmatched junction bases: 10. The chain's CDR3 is CASSFPLQGASSYEQYF. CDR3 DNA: TGTGCCAGCAGCTTTCCCTTGCAGGGGGCGAGCTCCTACGAGCAGTACTTC. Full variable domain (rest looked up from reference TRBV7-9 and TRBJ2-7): DTGVSQNPRHKITKRGQNVTFRCDPISEHNRLYWYRQTLGQGPEFLTYFQNEAQLEKSRLLSDRFSAERPKGSFSTLEIQRTEQGDSAMYLCASSFPLQGASSYEQYFGPGTRLTVT.

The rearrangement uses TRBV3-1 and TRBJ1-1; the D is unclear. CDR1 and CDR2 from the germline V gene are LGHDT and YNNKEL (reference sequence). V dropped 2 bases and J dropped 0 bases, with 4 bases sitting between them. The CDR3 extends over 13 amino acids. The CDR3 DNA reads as TGTGCCAGCAGCCAATACCTGAACACTGAAGCTTTCTTT. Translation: CASSQYLNTEAFF.

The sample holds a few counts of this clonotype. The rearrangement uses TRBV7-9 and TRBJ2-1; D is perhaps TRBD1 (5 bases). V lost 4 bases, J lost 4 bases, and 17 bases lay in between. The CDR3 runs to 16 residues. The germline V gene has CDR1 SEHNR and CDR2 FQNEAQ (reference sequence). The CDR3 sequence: CASSSPLGLVYNEQFF. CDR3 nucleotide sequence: TGTGCCAGCAGCTCGCCCTTGGGGCTAGTTTACAATGAGCAGTTCTTC.

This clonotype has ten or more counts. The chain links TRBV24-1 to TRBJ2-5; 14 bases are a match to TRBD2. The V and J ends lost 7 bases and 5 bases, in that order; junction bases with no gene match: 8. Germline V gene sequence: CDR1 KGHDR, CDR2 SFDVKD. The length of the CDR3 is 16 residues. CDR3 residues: CATSSGLAGAWETQYF. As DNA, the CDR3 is TGTGCCACCAGCTCGGGACTAGCGGGAGCCTGGGAGACCCAGTACTTC.

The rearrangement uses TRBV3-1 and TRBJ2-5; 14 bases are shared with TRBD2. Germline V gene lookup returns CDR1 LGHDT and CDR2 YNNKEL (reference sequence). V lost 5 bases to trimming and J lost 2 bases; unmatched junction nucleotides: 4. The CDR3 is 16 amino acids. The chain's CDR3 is CASSVGLAGGQETQYF. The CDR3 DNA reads TGTGCCAGCAGCGTCGGACTAGCGGGAGGACAAGAGACCCAGTACTTC.

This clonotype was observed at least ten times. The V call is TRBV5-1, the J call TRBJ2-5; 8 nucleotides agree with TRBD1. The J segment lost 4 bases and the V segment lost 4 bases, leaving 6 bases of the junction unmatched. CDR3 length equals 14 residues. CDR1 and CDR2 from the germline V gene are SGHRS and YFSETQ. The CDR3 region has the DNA TGCGCCAGCAGCCCGACAGGGGCCTCAGAGACCCAGTACTTC. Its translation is CASSPTGASETQYF.

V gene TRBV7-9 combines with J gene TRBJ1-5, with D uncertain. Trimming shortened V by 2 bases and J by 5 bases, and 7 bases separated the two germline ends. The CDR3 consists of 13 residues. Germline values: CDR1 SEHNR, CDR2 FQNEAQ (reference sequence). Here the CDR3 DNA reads TGTGCCAGCAGCTTAATGTCGGATCAGCCCCAGCATTTT. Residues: CASSLMSDQPQHF.

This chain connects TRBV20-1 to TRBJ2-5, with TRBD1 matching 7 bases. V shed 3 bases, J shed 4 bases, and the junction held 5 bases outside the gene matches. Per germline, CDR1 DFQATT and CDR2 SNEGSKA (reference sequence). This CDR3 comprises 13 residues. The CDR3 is CSARPTGLETQYF. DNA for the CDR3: TGCAGTGCTAGGCCGACAGGGCTAGAGACCCAGTACTTC.